Below are 13 T cell receptor beta chains sequenced from a single sample in a study of T cell responses to AZD1222 COVID-19 vaccine. The table came from immunoSEQ multiplex PCR; TCRdb's copy has only in-frame clones and leaves some out. The table has 150,000 or so clones, about 92% seen once. The specimen comprised peripheral blood, sampled on day 0 of AZD1222 vaccination. These TCRs come from an adult in good health.

This clone was observed a single time. This chain uses TRBV11-2 with TRBJ1-2; unclear D gene. This CDR3 spans 14 amino acids. V lost 5 bases and J 8 bases, leaving 18 bases between the germline ends. Germline assignment: CDR1 SGHAT and CDR2 FQNNGV. CDR3 region: CASSPRMKVEGYTF. The CDR3 DNA reads as TGTGCCAGCAGCCCCCGGATGAAGGTCGAGGGCTACACCTTC.

V usage is TRBV3-1 (or the pseudogene TRBV3-2) and J usage is TRBJ2-7, with 7 bases aligning to TRBD1. V dropped 8 bases and J dropped 4; count of bases not matched to a gene: 8. The germline gives CDR1 LGHDT, CDR2 YNNKEL (reference sequence). The CDR3 is 13 residues long. The CDR3 DNA follows: TGTGCCAGCCGTCGAGGGGGCGGATACGAGCAGTACTTC. Protein: CASRRGGGYEQYF.

The V gene is TRBV7-2, the J gene TRBJ1-4; no firm D call. CDR3 length: 16 amino acids. The ends were cut back, 1 base at V and 7 bases at J, with 16 bases in the middle. Germline-derived CDR1 and CDR2 are SGHTA and FQGNSA. CDR3 coding DNA: TGTGCCAGCAGCTTAGGAACAGCTACACTGCTTGAAAAACTGTTTTTT. This encodes CASSLGTATLLEKLFF.

The chain has TRBV2 and TRBJ2-5; possible D gene TRBD2, 5 bases. Per germline, CDR1 SNHLY and CDR2 FYNNEI. Trimming took 2 bases from V and 5 from J, leaving 18 bases between them. The CDR3 runs to 16 residues. CDR3 nucleotide sequence: TGTGCCAGCAGTGAAAGTCCGACCCGATCGGGGGAGACCCAGTACTTC. This sequence encodes CASSESPTRSGETQYF.

The V call is TRBV13, the J call TRBJ1-1, with D perhaps TRBD1 (6 bases). CDR3 size: 17 residues. The ends were cut back, 7 bases at V and 4 bases at J, with 25 bases in the middle. The germline gives CDR1 PRHDT, CDR2 FYEKMQ (reference sequence). CDR3 region: CASTSRGRGVGSTEAFF. As DNA, the CDR3 is TGTGCCAGCACCTCGAGGGGCAGGGGCGTCGGAAGCACTGAAGCTTTCTTT.

The sample holds one count of this clone. The genes are TRBV30 and TRBJ2-1; D is possibly TRBD1 (6 bases). V lost 2 bases and J lost 3, with 14 bases in between. In germline, CDR1 is GTSNPN, CDR2 SVGIG (reference sequence). The CDR3 loop spans 15 amino acids. CDR3 amino acids: CAWSPRQVYYNEQFF. CDR3 nucleotide sequence: TGTGCCTGGAGTCCCCGACAGGTTTACTACAATGAGCAGTTCTTC.

This clone was detected once. The chain couples TRBV19 to TRBJ1-5, with 8 bases lining up with TRBD1. The CDR3 runs 14 residues. Trimming took 8 bases from V and 11 from J; bases not matched to a gene: 14. Germline V CDR1 and CDR2: LNHDA, SQIVND (reference sequence). The DNA for the CDR3 is TGTGCCAGTGCCCTCAGGGGGCCGGCAGGGGCCCAGCATTTT. The encoded protein is CASALRGPAGAQHF.

The chain uses TRBV4-2 and TRBJ1-1; no definite D call. The CDR3 loop spans 16 amino acids. V was cut by 1 base and J by 4 bases, with 16 bases left in between. Germline loops: CDR1 LGHNA, CDR2 YNFKEQ. CDR3 coding DNA: TGTGCCAGCAGCCAAGTGGGCGGAGTCTGGGTCACTGAAGCTTTCTTT. It yields the protein CASSQVGGVWVTEAFF.

The chain combines TRBV4-1 with TRBJ2-1; 9 positions match TRBD2. This CDR3 spans 16 amino acids. With 4 bases clipped from V and 0 bases from J, the junction kept 4 bases outside the gene matches. Germline V gives CDR1 MGHRA, CDR2 YSYEKL. In nucleotides, the CDR3 is TGCGCCAGCAGCCCTAGCGGGGAGAGCTCCTACAATGAGCAGTTCTTC. The encoded protein is CASSPSGESSYNEQFF.

J is TRBJ2-7 and V is TRBV13; D is perhaps TRBD1 or TRBD2 (5 bases each). In germline, CDR1 is PRHDT, CDR2 FYEKMQ (reference sequence). The CDR3 totals 15 residues. V was shortened by 2 bases and J by 2 bases, with 13 bases between the two germline ends. CDR3 bases: TGTGCCAGCAGCTTACAAGGGACGGGACCCTACGAGCAGTACTTC. It specifies CASSLQGTGPYEQYF.

The V call is TRBV28, the J call TRBJ2-3; possibly TRBD1 or TRBD2 for D (5 bases each). CDR3 length equals 14 residues. Germline V gene lookup returns CDR1 MDHEN and CDR2 SYDVKM. V lost 6 bases, J lost 8 bases, and 18 bases lay in between. The CDR3 DNA reads TGTGCCAGCAGGGCGACAGTAGCAGGAGGTACGCAGTATTTT. This gives the protein CASRATVAGGTQYF.

The chain couples TRBV4-1 to TRBJ2-3; 10 bases match TRBD2. V trimming: 2 bases; J trimming: 1 base; junction bases outside the gene matches: 0. CDR1 is MGHRA and CDR2 is YSYEKL in the germline V gene. The CDR3 extends over 15 amino acids. The CDR3: CASSQSGGGTDTQYF. DNA of the CDR3: TGCGCCAGCAGCCAAAGCGGGGGGGGCACAGATACGCAGTATTTT.

The CDR3 nucleotides read TGCGCCAGCAGAGGACAGACCCAAGAGACCCAGTACTTC. As protein: CASRGQTQETQYF. V and J are TRBV5-1 and TRBJ2-5; maybe TRBD1 (6 bases). Germline lookup yields CDR1 SGHRS and CDR2 YFSETQ. V was shortened by 5 bases and J by 1 base, with 9 bases between the two germline ends. The CDR3 sequence is 13 residues long.